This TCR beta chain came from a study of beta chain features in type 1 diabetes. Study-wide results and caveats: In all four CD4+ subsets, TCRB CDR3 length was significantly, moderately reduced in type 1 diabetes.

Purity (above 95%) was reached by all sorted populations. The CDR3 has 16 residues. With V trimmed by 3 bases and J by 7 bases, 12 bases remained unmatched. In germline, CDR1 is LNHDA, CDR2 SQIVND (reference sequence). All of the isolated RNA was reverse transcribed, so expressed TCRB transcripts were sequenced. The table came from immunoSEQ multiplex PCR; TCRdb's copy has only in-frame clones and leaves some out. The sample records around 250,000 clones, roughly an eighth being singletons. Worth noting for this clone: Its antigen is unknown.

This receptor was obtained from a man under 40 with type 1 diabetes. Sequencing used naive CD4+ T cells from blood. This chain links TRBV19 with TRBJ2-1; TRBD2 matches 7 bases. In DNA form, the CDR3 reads TGTGCCAGTAGTATGGTGGAGGGAGGGCCGAGGAATGAGCAGTTCTTC. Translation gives CASSMVEGGPRNEQFF.